The 23 T cell receptor beta chains listed next were all sequenced from one sample in a study of T cell responses to AZD1222 COVID-19 vaccine. Assay used: immunoSEQ multiplex PCR; TCRdb lists only in-frame clones, some missing. Altogether around 120,000 clones are present, 80% to 90% being singletons, with the ten largest covering 3% to 4.5%. This material consisted of peripheral blood, taken on day 0 of MenACWY control vaccination. These receptor sequences come from an adult in good health.

V and J are TRBV11-1 and TRBJ2-7; no clear D gene. CDR3 size: 14 residues. Germline V gives CDR1 SGHAT, CDR2 FQDESV (reference sequence). Trimming removed 5 bases from V and 5 bases from J, with 16 bases in between. The CDR3: CASSHPERADEQYF. The CDR3 region has the DNA TGTGCCAGCAGCCACCCTGAAAGGGCCGACGAGCAGTACTTC.

This clone was detected only once. V usage is TRBV3-1 (or the pseudogene TRBV3-2) and J usage is TRBJ1-1; 9 bases agree with TRBD1. Germline-derived CDR1 and CDR2 are LGHDT and YNNKEL (reference sequence). J lost 5 bases, V lost 3 bases, and 4 bases had no gene match. This CDR3 region has 14 residues. CDR3 DNA sequence: TGTGCCAGCAGCCAGGGACAGGGAAAAACTGAAGCTTTCTTT. Its protein is CASSQGQGKTEAFF.

The chain employs TRBV4-1 and TRBJ2-6, with D uncertain. Germline CDR1 MGHRA, CDR2 YSYEKL. CDR3 size: 17 residues. V dropped 6 bases and J dropped 0 bases, with 15 bases sitting between them. In DNA, the CDR3 is TGCGCCAGCAGACCCACTTTCGTCGCCTCTGGGGCCAACGTCCTGACTTTC. Protein product: CASRPTFVASGANVLTF.

CDR3 sequence reads: CASSLDSRGDIQYF. The DNA of the CDR3 is TGCGCCAGCAGCTTGGACAGTCGGGGGGACATTCAGTACTTC. V usage is TRBV5-1 and J usage is TRBJ2-4, with 7 positions matching TRBD2. Trimming cost V 0 bases and J 8 bases; bases outside gene matches: 5. CDR3 length equals 14 residues. Germline loops: CDR1 SGHRS, CDR2 YFSETQ.

The chain employs TRBV27 and TRBJ1-4; 10 bases agree with TRBD1. Germline V gene data show CDR1 as MNHEY and CDR2 as SMNVEV (reference sequence). V lost 4 bases and J lost 4; bases outside the gene matches: 9. This CDR3 is 17 amino acids long. CDR3 nucleotide sequence: TGTGCCAGCAGTTCCTGGACAGGGGGGAGCCTTAATGAAAAACTGTTTTTT. Its protein is CASSSWTGGSLNEKLFF.

V is TRBV7-9 and J is TRBJ1-4, with D perhaps TRBD1 (5 bases). V lost 8 bases and J lost 0, with 10 bases in between. Germline V CDR1 and CDR2: SEHNR, FQNEAQ (reference sequence). The CDR3 contains 14 residues. The CDR3 here is CASASRATNEKLFF. The CDR3 nucleotides read TGTGCCAGCGCCTCCAGGGCAACTAATGAAAAACTGTTTTTT.

The chain employs TRBV3-1 (or the pseudogene TRBV3-2) and TRBJ1-5; D gene uncertain. The CDR3 length is 15 residues. V lost 1 base, J lost 1 base, and 8 bases lay in between. Germline values: CDR1 LGHDT, CDR2 YNNKEL (reference sequence). In nucleotides, the CDR3 is TGTGCCAGCAGCCAAGGTGCCAGGAGCAATCAGCCCCAGCATTTT. Translating gives CASSQGARSNQPQHF.

The V call is TRBV7-8, the J call TRBJ2-7; unclear D gene. V lost 0 bases and J lost 6, with 12 bases in between. The CDR3 totals 14 residues. The germline V gene encodes CDR1 SGHVS and CDR2 FQNEAQ. CDR3 residues: CASSLALSSLEQYF. DNA for the CDR3: TGTGCCAGCAGCTTAGCGCTGAGCAGTCTCGAGCAGTACTTC. The full variable domain, rest sourced from reference TRBV7-8 and TRBJ2-7, is GAGVSQSPRYKVAKRGQDVALRCDPISGHVSLFWYQQALGQGPEFLTYFQNEAQLDKSGLPSDRFFAERPEGSVSTLKIQRTQQEDSAVYLCASSLALSSLEQYFGPGTRLTVT.

This clone was observed a few times. The chain combines TRBV5-1 with TRBJ1-2; TRBD1 matches at 10 bases. CDR1 and CDR2 (germline): SGHRS, YFSETQ. The length of the CDR3 is 14 residues. V lost 4 bases, J lost 8 bases, and 8 bases stayed unmatched. CDR3 loop: CASSRDRGAGGYTF. The CDR3 DNA is TGCGCCAGCAGCCGGGACAGGGGCGCCGGAGGCTACACCTTC.

The rearrangement uses TRBV5-1 and TRBJ2-1; the D gene is possibly TRBD2 (5 bases). V gave up 5 bases and J gave up 8 bases, with 8 bases separating them. This CDR3 contains 11 residues. The germline V gene encodes CDR1 SGHRS and CDR2 YFSETQ. This chain's CDR3 is CASRARDEQFF. In DNA form, the CDR3 reads TGCGCCAGCAGGGCGCGGGATGAGCAGTTCTTC.

The chain combines TRBV19 with TRBJ2-7; D may be TRBD2 (5 bases). The V end was cut by 4 bases, the J end by 5 bases, with 15 bases between. Germline assignment: CDR1 LNHDA and CDR2 SQIVND (reference sequence). This CDR3 is built from 14 residues. The DNA for the CDR3 is TGTGCCAGTAGTACGGGCCCCGGGAAGGACGAGCAGTACTTC. Protein: CASSTGPGKDEQYF.

V is TRBV11-3 and J is TRBJ2-1; 8 nucleotides align to TRBD1. CDR3 length: 14 amino acids. The J segment lost 8 bases and the V segment lost 5 bases, leaving 8 bases of the junction unmatched. Per the germline V gene, CDR1 is SGHNT and CDR2 is YENEEA. Here the CDR3 DNA reads TGTGCCAGCAGCCCGCCGACAGGGGACGATGAGCAGTTCTTC. Its protein is CASSPPTGDDEQFF.

The J gene is TRBJ2-5, the V gene TRBV28; no clear D. The V gene lost 6 bases and the J gene lost 0 bases, with 14 bases spanning the gap. Germline V gives CDR1 MDHEN, CDR2 SYDVKM. The CDR3 consists of 15 residues. The CDR3 DNA follows: TGTGCCAGCAGCGTAATCGTGGGAAACCAAGAGACCCAGTACTTC. As protein: CASSVIVGNQETQYF.

This clone was seen just once. This chain connects TRBV4-1 to TRBJ1-5; D gene unclear. The CDR3 covers 16 residues. From germline, CDR1 is MGHRA and CDR2 YSYEKL. The ends were cut back, 1 base at V and 3 bases at J, with 13 bases in the middle. CDR3 region: CASSQVHRRTNQPQHF. CDR3 nucleotide sequence: TGCGCCAGCAGCCAAGTTCATCGACGGACCAATCAGCCCCAGCATTTT.

This sequence joins TRBV5-1 and TRBJ2-3; D gene unclear. This CDR3 region has 14 residues. Trimming took 7 bases from V and 0 from J, leaving 12 bases between them. Per the germline V gene, CDR1 is SGHRS and CDR2 is YFSETQ. The CDR3 sequence is CASSALPSTDTQYF. Written as DNA, the CDR3 is TGCGCCAGCTCAGCCCTGCCTAGCACAGATACGCAGTATTTT.

V gene TRBV5-1 combines with J gene TRBJ2-3, with 9 bases lining up with TRBD2. From germline, CDR1 is SGHRS and CDR2 YFSETQ. The CDR3 has 16 residues. V dropped 2 bases and J dropped 2; count of bases not matched to a gene: 6. The CDR3 is CASSLSAGGLTDTQYF. CDR3 DNA sequence: TGCGCCAGCAGCTTATCAGCGGGGGGCCTCACAGATACGCAGTATTTT. Full variable domain (remainder filled in from reference TRBV5-1 and TRBJ2-3): KAGVTQTPRYLIKTRGQQVTLSCSPISGHRSVSWYQQTPGQGLQFLFEYFSETQRNKGNFPGRFSGRQFSNSRSEMNVSTLELGDSALYLCASSLSAGGLTDTQYFGPGTRLTVL.

This clone has just a few counts. The V and J genes are TRBV27 and TRBJ2-3; D is undetermined. Between the trimmed V and J ends, which lost 6 bases and 2 bases, there was a span of 12 bases. This CDR3 comprises 14 residues. The V gene's germline CDR1 is MNHEY and CDR2 SMNVEV (reference sequence). The DNA of the CDR3 is TGTGCCAGCAGGGTCAGTTCCTCCACAGATACGCAGTATTTT. Protein sequence: CASRVSSSTDTQYF.

The chain employs TRBV28 and TRBJ1-4; no clear D. The germline V gene encodes CDR1 MDHEN and CDR2 SYDVKM. Trimming took off 6 bases at V and 8 bases at J, with 16 bases between the two ends. The length of the CDR3 is 14 residues. This chain's CDR3 is CASRVGVLEEKLFF. CDR3 DNA sequence: TGTGCCAGCAGGGTCGGGGTATTGGAGGAAAAACTGTTTTTT.

The chain has TRBV24-1 and TRBJ1-1; a possible D gene is TRBD1 (6 bases). V dropped 2 bases and J dropped 3 bases, with 9 bases sitting between them. Germline V gives CDR1 KGHDR, CDR2 SFDVKD. The CDR3 loop spans 14 amino acids. This chain's CDR3 is CATSDSRGDTEAFF. CDR3 coding DNA: TGTGCCACCAGTGATTCCAGGGGCGACACTGAAGCTTTCTTT.

The gene calls are TRBV5-5 and TRBJ1-1; 9 bases match TRBD1. The CDR3 has 18 amino acids. V lost 5 bases to trimming and J lost 6 bases; unmatched junction nucleotides: 20. Germline V gene sequence: CDR1 SGHKS, CDR2 YYEKEE (reference sequence). The CDR3 reads CASRAGTGNSWGWAEAFF. For the CDR3, the DNA is TGTGCCAGCAGGGCCGGGACAGGGAACAGTTGGGGGTGGGCTGAAGCTTTCTTT.

The chain employs TRBV18 and TRBJ2-1, with D unclear. This CDR3 comprises 13 residues. Germline loops: CDR1 KGHSH, CDR2 LQKENI. Trimming left V 1 base short and J 1 base short, with 2 bases between. The CDR3 sequence: CASSPQSYNEQFF. The CDR3 DNA is TGTGCCAGCTCACCACAGTCCTACAATGAGCAGTTCTTC.

The chain joins TRBV5-1 to TRBJ1-3; TRBD1 agrees at 8 bases. The CDR3 runs to 17 residues. J was trimmed by 1 base and V by 2 bases; bases with no gene match: 8. In germline, CDR1 is SGHRS, CDR2 YFSETQ. The CDR3 loop reads CASSFGTGPTSGNTIYF. CDR3 nucleotide sequence: TGCGCCAGCAGCTTCGGGACAGGCCCCACTTCTGGAAACACCATATATTTT.

This clone was recorded once. V is TRBV9 and J is TRBJ2-3; 10 nucleotides line up with TRBD2. Germline V lookup: CDR1 SGDLS, CDR2 YYNGEE. V trimming: 4 bases; J trimming: 6 bases; junction bases outside the gene matches: 11. The CDR3 consists of 16 residues. The CDR3 sequence is CASSPQPGLATDTQYF. The CDR3 bases are TGTGCCAGCAGCCCTCAACCGGGACTAGCGACGGATACGCAGTATTTT.